Presented here are 5 T cell receptor beta chains from one specimen sequenced in a study of response to subunit inactivated influenza vaccine. Using its own MiXCR run on the RT-PCR reads, TCRdb lists one record per CDR3 protein. Counted here are a few hundred thousand distinct CDR3 sequences, about 15% occurring once; the ten biggest clones make up 8.5% to 14%. This specimen was PBMCs from blood, taken about 11 days after vaccination. The receptors derive from a man aged 45-60 years who received an inactivated influenza vaccine.

Only a few counts were recorded for this clonotype. The rearrangement uses TRBV4-3 and TRBJ1-2; a possible D gene is TRBD1 (6 bases). V lost 0 bases to trimming and J lost 5 bases, with 19 bases between them. Germline V CDR1 and CDR2: LGHNA, YSLEER. The length of the CDR3 is 17 residues. CDR3 sequence: CASSQDVFEQGWYGYTF. CDR3 in DNA: TGCGCCAGCAGCCAAGATGTGTTCGAACAGGGCTGGTATGGCTACACCTTC.

The V call is TRBV6-2 or TRBV6-3, the J call TRBJ2-7; D ambiguous. The germline V gene has CDR1 MNHEY and CDR2 SVGEGT. The CDR3 totals 14 residues. Trimming pared 7 bases from V and 1 base from J, leaving 14 bases between. As DNA, the CDR3 is TGTGCCAGCACCAACCCGACTGGTTCCTACGAGCAGTACTTC. Its translation is CASTNPTGSYEQYF.

This clonotype has only a few counts. This chain joins TRBV4-3 and TRBJ1-2; D is unresolved. CDR1 and CDR2 from the germline V gene are LGHNA and YSLEER. This CDR3 spans 14 amino acids. V lost 2 bases and J 2 bases, leaving 9 bases between the germline ends. The CDR3 DNA follows: TGCGCCAGCAGCCAAATGGGCGCGAACTATGGCTACACCTTC. It translates to CASSQMGANYGYTF.

This sequence joins TRBV5-1 and TRBJ1-2; the D is unclear. The CDR3 is 15 amino acids. Trimming took off 0 bases at V and 2 bases at J, with 11 bases between the two ends. Germline CDR1 and CDR2: SGHRS and YFSETQ. The CDR3 region has the DNA TGCGCCAGCAGCTTGGCGCCGGCTTCCAACTATGGCTACACCTTC. This codes for CASSLAPASNYGYTF.

The rearrangement uses TRBV5-1 and TRBJ2-7; perhaps TRBD2 as D (6 bases). V was clipped by 4 bases and J by 4 bases, with 15 bases between them. The CDR3 length is 14 residues. From germline, CDR1 is SGHRS and CDR2 YFSETQ. Written as DNA, the CDR3 is TGCGCCAGCAGCATCGATTTACGGGGGTACGAGCAGTACTTC. Protein: CASSIDLRGYEQYF.